This section outlines one T cell receptor (beta chain) sequence together with its context. Its cognate antigen is unknown. This sample is drawn from a study of T cell repertoires in cytomegalovirus infection. In the study overall: Based on public TCR beta signatures, there were indications of CMV infection and of a matching HLA type.

TCRdb re-called the reads with MiXCR, one entry per CDR3 protein. The table has fewer than 200,000 distinct CDR3 sequences, about 20% seen once. Whole-study findings and limits: Within the response measured ex vivo, HLA-C-restricted CMV-specific TCR beta clonotypes were dominant. Pooled public TCR beta family frequency picked out CMV carriers with the relevant HLA.

V lost 0 bases, J lost 6 bases, and 2 bases lay in between. Germline lookup yields CDR1 MGHRA and CDR2 YSYEKL. The CDR3 is 12 residues long. Material for sequencing was PBMCs. The chain links TRBV4-1 to TRBJ2-2; D gene ambiguous. This sequence was found in a human donor in good health (CMV status not recorded). Some clones in this sample may be carry-over from other donors' samples. The CDR3 nucleotides are TGCGCCAGCAGCCAAGAAGCCGGGGAGCTGTTTTTT. This codes for CASSQEAGELFF.